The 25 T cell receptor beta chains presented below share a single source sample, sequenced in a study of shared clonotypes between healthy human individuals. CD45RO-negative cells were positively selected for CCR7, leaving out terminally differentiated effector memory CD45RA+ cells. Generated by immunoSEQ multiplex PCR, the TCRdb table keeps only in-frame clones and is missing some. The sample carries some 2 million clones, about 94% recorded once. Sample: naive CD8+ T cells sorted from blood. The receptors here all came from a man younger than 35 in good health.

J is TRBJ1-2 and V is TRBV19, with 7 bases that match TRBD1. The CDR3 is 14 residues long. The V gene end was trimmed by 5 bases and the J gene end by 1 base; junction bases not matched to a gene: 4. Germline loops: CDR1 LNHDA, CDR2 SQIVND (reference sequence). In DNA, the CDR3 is TGTGCCAGTAGTCCAACAGGGGATAACTATGGCTACACCTTC. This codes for CASSPTGDNYGYTF.

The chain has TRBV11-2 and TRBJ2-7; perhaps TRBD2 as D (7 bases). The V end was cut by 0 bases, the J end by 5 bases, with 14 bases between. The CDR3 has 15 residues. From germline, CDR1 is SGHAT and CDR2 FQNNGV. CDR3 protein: CASSLEGGGYDEQYF. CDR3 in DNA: TGTGCCAGCAGCTTAGAGGGAGGGGGATACGACGAGCAGTACTTC.

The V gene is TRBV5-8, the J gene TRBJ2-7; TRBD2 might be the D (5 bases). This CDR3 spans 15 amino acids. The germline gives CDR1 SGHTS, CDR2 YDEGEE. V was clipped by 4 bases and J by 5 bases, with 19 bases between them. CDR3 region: CASSVRRGSYDEQYF. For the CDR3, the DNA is TGTGCCAGCAGCGTCCGACGGGGATCTTACGACGAGCAGTACTTC.

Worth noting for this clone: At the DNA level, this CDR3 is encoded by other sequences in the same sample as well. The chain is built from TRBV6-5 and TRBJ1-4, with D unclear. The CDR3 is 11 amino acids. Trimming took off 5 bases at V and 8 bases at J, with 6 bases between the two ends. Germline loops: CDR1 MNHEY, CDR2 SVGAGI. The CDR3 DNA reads TGTGCCAGCAGTCTCGGGGAAAAACTGTTTTTT. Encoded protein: CASSLGEKLFF.

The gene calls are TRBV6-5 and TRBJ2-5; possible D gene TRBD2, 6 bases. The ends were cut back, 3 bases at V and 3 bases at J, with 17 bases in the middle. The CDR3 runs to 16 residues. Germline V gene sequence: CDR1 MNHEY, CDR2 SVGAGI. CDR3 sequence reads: CASSYDPESGEETQYF. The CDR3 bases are TGTGCCAGCAGTTATGATCCCGAGTCGGGGGAAGAGACCCAGTACTTC.

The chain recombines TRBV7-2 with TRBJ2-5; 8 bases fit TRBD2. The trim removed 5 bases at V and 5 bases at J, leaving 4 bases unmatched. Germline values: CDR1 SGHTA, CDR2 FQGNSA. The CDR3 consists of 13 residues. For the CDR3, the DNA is TGTGCCAGCAGCGACCAGCGGGAGGAGACCCAGTACTTC. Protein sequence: CASSDQREETQYF.

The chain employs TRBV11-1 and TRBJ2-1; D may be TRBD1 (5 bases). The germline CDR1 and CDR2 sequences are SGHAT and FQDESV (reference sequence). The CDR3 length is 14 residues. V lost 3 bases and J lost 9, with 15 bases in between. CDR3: CASSFFLQGTEQFF. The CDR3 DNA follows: TGTGCCAGCAGCTTCTTCCTTCAGGGTACTGAGCAGTTCTTC.

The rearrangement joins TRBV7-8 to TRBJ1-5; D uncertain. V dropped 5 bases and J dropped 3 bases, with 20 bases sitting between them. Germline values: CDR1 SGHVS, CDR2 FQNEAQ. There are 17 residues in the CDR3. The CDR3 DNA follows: TGTGCCAGCAGCCCCATGGAAGGTGGGTTGCACAATCAGCCCCAGCATTTT. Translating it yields CASSPMEGGLHNQPQHF.

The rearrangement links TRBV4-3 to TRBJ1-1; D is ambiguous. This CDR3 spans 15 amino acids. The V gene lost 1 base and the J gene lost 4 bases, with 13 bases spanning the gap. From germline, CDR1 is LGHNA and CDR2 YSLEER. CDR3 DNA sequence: TGCGCCAGCAGCCAAGGAAGAAGAATGAGCACTGAAGCTTTCTTT. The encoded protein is CASSQGRRMSTEAFF.

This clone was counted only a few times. The CDR3 spells CASSGWDRGNTEAFF. In DNA, the CDR3 is TGTGCCAGCAGTGGATGGGACAGAGGCAACACTGAAGCTTTCTTT. The V and J genes are TRBV6-1 and TRBJ1-1; 7 bases agree with TRBD1. This CDR3 has 15 amino acids. The ends lost 4 bases at V and 2 bases at J; junction bases unmatched: 7. CDR1 and CDR2 from the germline V gene are MNHNS and SASEGT.

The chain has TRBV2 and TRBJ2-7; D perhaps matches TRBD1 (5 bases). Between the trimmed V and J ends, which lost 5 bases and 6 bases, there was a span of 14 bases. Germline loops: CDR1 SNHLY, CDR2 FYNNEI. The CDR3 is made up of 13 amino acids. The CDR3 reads CASSYDSGSEQYF. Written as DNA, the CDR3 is TGTGCCAGCAGTTACGACAGTGGAAGCGAGCAGTACTTC. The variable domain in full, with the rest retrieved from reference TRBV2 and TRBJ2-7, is EPEVTQTPSHQVTQMGQEVILRCVPISNHLYFYWYRQILGQKVEFLVSFYNNEISEKSEIFDDQFSVERPDGSNFTLKIRSTKLEDSAMYFCASSYDSGSEQYFGPGTRLTVT.

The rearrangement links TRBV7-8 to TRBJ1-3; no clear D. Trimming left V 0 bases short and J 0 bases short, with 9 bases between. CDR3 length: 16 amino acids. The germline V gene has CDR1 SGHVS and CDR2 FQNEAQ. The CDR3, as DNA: TGTGCCAGCAGCTTAGCCGCAACCTCCTCTGGAAACACCATATATTTT. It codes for CASSLAATSSGNTIYF.

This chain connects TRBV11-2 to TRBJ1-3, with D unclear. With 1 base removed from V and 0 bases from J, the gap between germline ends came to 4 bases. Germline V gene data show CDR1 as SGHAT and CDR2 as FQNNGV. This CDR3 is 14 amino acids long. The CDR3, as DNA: TGTGCCAGCAGCTTAGGATTCTCTGGAAACACCATATATTTT. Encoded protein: CASSLGFSGNTIYF.

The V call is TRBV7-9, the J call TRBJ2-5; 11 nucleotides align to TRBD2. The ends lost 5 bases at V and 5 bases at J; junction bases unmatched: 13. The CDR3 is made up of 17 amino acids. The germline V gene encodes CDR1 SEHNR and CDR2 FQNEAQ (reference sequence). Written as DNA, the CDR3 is TGTGCCAGCAGCGTAGGACTAGCGGGCCCACAAGGGGAGACCCAGTACTTC. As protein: CASSVGLAGPQGETQYF.

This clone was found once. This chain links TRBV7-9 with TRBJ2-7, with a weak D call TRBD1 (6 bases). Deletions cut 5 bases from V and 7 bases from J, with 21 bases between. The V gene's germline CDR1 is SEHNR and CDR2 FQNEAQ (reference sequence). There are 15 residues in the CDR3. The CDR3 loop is CASSQTGTPVGEQYF. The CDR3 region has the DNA TGTGCCAGCAGCCAAACCGGGACACCTGTTGGGGAGCAGTACTTC.

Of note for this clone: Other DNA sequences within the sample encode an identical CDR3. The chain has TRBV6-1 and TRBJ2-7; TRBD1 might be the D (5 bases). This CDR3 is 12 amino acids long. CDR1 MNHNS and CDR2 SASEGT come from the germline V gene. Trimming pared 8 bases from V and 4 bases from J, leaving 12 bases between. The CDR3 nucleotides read TGTGCCAGCGGTAGGCAGGGTTACGAGCAGTACTTC. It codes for CASGRQGYEQYF.

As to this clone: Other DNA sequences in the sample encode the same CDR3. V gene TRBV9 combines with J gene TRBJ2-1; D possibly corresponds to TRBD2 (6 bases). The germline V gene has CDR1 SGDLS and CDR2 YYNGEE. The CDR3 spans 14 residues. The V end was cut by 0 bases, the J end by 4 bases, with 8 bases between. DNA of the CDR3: TGTGCCAGCAGCGTAGAGGGGACTTACAATGAGCAGTTCTTC. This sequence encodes CASSVEGTYNEQFF.

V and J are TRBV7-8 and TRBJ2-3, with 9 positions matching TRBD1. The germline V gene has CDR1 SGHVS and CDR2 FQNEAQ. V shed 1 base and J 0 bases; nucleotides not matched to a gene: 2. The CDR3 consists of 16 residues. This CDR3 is CASSLGTGDSTDTQYF. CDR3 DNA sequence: TGTGCCAGCAGCTTAGGGACAGGGGATAGCACAGATACGCAGTATTTT. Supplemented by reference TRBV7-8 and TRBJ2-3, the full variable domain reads GAGVSQSPRYKVAKRGQDVALRCDPISGHVSLFWYQQALGQGPEFLTYFQNEAQLDKSGLPSDRFFAERPEGSVSTLKIQRTQQEDSAVYLCASSLGTGDSTDTQYFGPGTRLTVL.

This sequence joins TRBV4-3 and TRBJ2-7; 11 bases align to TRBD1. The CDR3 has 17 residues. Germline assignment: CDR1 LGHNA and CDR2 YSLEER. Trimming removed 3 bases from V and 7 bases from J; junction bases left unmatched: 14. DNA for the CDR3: TGCGCCAGCAGCCAGTATGCCAGCGGACAGGGGGCGGGGGAGCAGTACTTC. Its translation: CASSQYASGQGAGEQYF.

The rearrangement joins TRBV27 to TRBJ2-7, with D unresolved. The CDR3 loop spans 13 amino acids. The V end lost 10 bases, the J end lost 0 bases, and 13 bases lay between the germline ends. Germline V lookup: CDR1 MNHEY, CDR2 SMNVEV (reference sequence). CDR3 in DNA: TGTGCCACCAAGGACCGAGACTCCTACGAGCAGTACTTC. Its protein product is CATKDRDSYEQYF.

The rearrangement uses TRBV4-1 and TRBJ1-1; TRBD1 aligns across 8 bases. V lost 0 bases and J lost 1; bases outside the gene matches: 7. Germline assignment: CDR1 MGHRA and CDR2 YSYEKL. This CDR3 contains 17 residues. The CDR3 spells CASSQDLDRETNTEAFF. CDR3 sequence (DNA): TGCGCCAGCAGCCAAGACTTGGACAGGGAAACGAACACTGAAGCTTTCTTT.

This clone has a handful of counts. For the CDR3, the DNA is TGTGCCAGCAAGGCGGGACTCCTTGGGGCGAATAATTCACCCCTCCACTTT. It yields the protein CASKAGLLGANNSPLHF. The chain has TRBV27 and TRBJ1-6; perhaps TRBD1 as D (5 bases). This CDR3 has 17 amino acids. V was shortened by 7 bases and J by 5 bases, with 21 bases between the two germline ends. CDR1 and CDR2 (germline): MNHEY, SMNVEV (reference sequence).

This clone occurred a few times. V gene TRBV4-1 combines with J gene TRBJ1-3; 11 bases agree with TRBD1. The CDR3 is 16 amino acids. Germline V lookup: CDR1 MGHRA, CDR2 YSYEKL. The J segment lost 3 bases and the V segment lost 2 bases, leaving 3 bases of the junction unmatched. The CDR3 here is CASSQQDRGLGNTIYF. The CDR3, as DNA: TGCGCCAGCAGCCAACAGGACAGGGGGCTTGGAAACACCATATATTTT.

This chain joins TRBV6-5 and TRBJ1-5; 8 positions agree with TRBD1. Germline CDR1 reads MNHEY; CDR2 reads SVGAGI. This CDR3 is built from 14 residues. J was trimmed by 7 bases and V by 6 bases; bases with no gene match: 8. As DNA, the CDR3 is TGTGCCAGCAGCCCTAGACAGGGGCCCCAGCCCCAGCATTTT. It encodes CASSPRQGPQPQHF.

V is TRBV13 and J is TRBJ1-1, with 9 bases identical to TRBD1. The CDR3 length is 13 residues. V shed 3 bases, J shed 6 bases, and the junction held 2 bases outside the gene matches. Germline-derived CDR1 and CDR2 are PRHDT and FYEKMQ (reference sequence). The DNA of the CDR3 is TGTGCCAGCAGCTTCGGACAGGGGTCTGAAGCTTTCTTT. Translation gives CASSFGQGSEAFF.